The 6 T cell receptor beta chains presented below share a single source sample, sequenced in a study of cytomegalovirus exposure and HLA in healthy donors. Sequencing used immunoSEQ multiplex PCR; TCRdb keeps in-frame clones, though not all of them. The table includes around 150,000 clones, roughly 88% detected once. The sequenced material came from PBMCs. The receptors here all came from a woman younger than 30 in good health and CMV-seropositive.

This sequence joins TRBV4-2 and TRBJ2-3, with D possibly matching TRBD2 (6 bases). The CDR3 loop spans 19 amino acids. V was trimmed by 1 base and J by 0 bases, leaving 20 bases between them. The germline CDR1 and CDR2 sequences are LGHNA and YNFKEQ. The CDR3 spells CASSQVSGSGGTSTDTQYF. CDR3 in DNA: TGTGCCAGCAGCCAAGTCTCGGGGTCGGGCGGGACGAGCACAGATACGCAGTATTTT.

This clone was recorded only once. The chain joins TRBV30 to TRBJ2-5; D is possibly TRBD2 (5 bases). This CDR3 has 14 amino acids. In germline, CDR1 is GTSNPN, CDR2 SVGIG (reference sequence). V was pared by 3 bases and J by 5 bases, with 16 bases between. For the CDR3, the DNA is TGTGCCTGGAGCCGGACTCAAGGTGGGGAGACCCAGTACTTC. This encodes CAWSRTQGGETQYF.

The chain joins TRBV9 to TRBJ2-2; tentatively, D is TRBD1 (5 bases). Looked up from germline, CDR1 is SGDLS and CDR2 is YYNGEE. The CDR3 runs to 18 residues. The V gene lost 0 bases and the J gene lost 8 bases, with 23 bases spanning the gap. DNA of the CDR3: TGTGCCAGCAGCGTAGGTCGGTCTACATTCGCTCAGGGTGGGGAGCTGTTTTTT. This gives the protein CASSVGRSTFAQGGELFF.

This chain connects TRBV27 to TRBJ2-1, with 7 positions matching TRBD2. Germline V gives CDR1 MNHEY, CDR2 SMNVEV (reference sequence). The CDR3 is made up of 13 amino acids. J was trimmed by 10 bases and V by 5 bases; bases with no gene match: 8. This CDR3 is CASSHRLSGEQFF. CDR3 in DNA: TGTGCCAGCAGTCACCGCCTTAGCGGGGAGCAGTTCTTC.

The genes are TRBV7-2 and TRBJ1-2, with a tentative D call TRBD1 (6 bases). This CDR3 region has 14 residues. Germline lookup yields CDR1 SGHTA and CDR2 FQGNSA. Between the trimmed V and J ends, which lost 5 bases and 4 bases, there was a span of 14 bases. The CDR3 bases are TGTGCCAGCAGCCCTTATACAGGGCCCTATGGCTACACCTTC. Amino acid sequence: CASSPYTGPYGYTF.

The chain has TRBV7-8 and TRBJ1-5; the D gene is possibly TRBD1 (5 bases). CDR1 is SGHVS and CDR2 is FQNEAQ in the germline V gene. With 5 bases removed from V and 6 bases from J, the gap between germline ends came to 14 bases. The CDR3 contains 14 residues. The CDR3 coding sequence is TGTGCCAGCAGCCAGGGAGGGACCGGTCAGCCCCAGCATTTT. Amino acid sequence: CASSQGGTGQPQHF.